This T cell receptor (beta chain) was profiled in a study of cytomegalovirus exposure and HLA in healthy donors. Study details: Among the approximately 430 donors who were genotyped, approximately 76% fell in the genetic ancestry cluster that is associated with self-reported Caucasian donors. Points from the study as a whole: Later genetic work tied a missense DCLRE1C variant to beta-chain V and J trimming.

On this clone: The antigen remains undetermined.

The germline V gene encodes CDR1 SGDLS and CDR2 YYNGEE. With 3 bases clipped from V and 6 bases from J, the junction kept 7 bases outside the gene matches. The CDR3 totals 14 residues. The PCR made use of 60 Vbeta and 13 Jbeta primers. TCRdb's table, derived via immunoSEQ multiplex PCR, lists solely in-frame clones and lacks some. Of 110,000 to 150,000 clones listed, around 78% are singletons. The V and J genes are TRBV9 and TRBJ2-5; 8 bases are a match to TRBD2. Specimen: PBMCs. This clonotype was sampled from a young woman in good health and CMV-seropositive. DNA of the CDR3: TGTGCCAGCAGCGCTCACGGACTAGCCCAGACCCAGTACTTC. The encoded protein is CASSAHGLAQTQYF.